The next 29 T cell receptor beta chains were all read from a single sample in a study of cytotoxic CD8 clonotypes in ibrutinib-treated CLL. Assay used: immunoSEQ multiplex PCR; TCRdb lists only in-frame clones, some missing. The repertoire holds about 140,000 clones, around 81% seen once, with about 7.4% in the top ten. The source material was PBMCs, sampled after 36 months of ibrutinib treatment. Source of these receptors: a human donor with chronic lymphocytic leukemia.

The V gene is TRBV30, the J gene TRBJ1-1; the D gene is possibly TRBD1 (6 bases). V gave up 7 bases and J gave up 5 bases, with 14 bases separating them. Per the germline V gene, CDR1 is GTSNPN and CDR2 is SVGIG (reference sequence). CDR3 length: 12 residues. CDR3 in amino acids: CASHWGATEAFF. The CDR3 DNA sequence: TGTGCCTCGCACTGGGGGGCGACTGAAGCTTTCTTT.

The chain uses TRBV28 and TRBJ1-2, with D unclear. In germline, CDR1 is MDHEN, CDR2 SYDVKM. This CDR3 is built from 15 residues. Trimming shortened V by 2 bases and J by 1 base, and 11 bases separated the two germline ends. In nucleotides, the CDR3 is TGTGCCAGCAGTTTAGTCCAGTTCCTTAACTATGGCTACACCTTC. Translation: CASSLVQFLNYGYTF.

This chain uses TRBV30 with TRBJ2-7, with 12 bases that match TRBD1. Germline lookup yields CDR1 GTSNPN and CDR2 SVGIG (reference sequence). This CDR3 spans 14 amino acids. V lost 4 bases, J lost 4 bases, and 5 bases stayed unmatched. The chain's CDR3 is CAWNWGQGAYEQYF. The CDR3 DNA follows: TGTGCCTGGAATTGGGGACAGGGGGCGTACGAGCAGTACTTC. Complete variable domain (other parts from reference TRBV30 and TRBJ2-7): SQTIHQWPATLVQPVGSPLSLECTVEGTSNPNLYWYRQAAGRGLQLLFYSVGIGQISSEVPQNLSASRPQDRQFILSSKKLLLSDSGFYLCAWNWGQGAYEQYFGPGTRLTVT.

V and J are TRBV18 and TRBJ1-1; a weak D match, TRBD1 (6 bases). Trimming cost V 1 base and J 5 bases, with 14 bases left between them. Germline CDR1 and CDR2: KGHSH and LQKENI. CDR3 size: 15 residues. CDR3 nucleotide sequence: TGTGCCAGCTCACCACAGGCCCCAGGGGATACTGAAGCTTTCTTT. Translated: CASSPQAPGDTEAFF.

The chain uses TRBV21-1 and TRBJ2-6; the D call in the table, TRBD2, was not verified against the DNA. TRBV21-1 is reported as a pseudogene. CDR3 size: 13 residues. DNA of the CDR3: TGTGCCAGCACCCGGGTCGGGGCCAACGTCCTGACTTTC. Its translation is CASTRVGANVLTF.

The V call is TRBV14, the J call TRBJ2-7, with D unresolved. Germline CDR1 and CDR2: SGHDN and FVKESK. Trimming left V 0 bases short and J 2 bases short, with 11 bases between. This CDR3 region has 15 residues. The CDR3 nucleotides read TGTGCCAGCAGCCAAGATCACCATCGCGCCTACGAGCAGTACTTC. This encodes CASSQDHHRAYEQYF.

CDR3 sequence (DNA): TGTGCCTGGAGTGTAGCAGGGTTTTCTGGAAACACCATATATTTT. It encodes CAWSVAGFSGNTIYF. J is TRBJ1-3 and V is TRBV30, with D perhaps matching TRBD1 (5 bases). Germline-derived CDR1 and CDR2 are GTSNPN and SVGIG (reference sequence). Trimming pared 0 bases from V and 1 base from J, leaving 10 bases between. The CDR3 is 15 residues long.

This clone was seen a handful of times. The chain couples TRBV6-5 to TRBJ1-5; D call uncertain. Germline V lookup: CDR1 MNHEY, CDR2 SVGAGI. Trimming removed 2 bases at V and 5 bases at J, with 13 bases between. The CDR3 spans 15 residues. CDR3 in amino acids: CASSYRGQNHQPQHF. The DNA of the CDR3 is TGTGCCAGCAGTTACCGCGGGCAGAATCATCAGCCCCAGCATTTT.

V is TRBV2 and J is TRBJ2-7; 7 bases map to TRBD1. The CDR3 totals 15 residues. The ends lost 2 bases at V and 4 bases at J; junction bases unmatched: 8. Germline V gene sequence: CDR1 SNHLY, CDR2 FYNNEI. The CDR3 DNA reads as TGTGCCAGCAGTGAAATCGAGGGGGCGGAGTACGAGCAGTACTTC. This codes for CASSEIEGAEYEQYF.

V gene TRBV27 combines with J gene TRBJ2-1; D possibly uses TRBD1 or TRBD2 (6 bases each). The germline V and J ends were trimmed by 5 bases and 8 bases, with 25 bases remaining between them. Germline lookup yields CDR1 MNHEY and CDR2 SMNVEV (reference sequence). CDR3 length: 17 amino acids. CDR3 sequence: CASSPPPGGGSWDEQFF. The CDR3 DNA is TGTGCCAGCAGTCCCCCACCTGGAGGGGGGTCATGGGATGAGCAGTTCTTC.

In its sample, this clone was seen once. J is TRBJ1-4 and V is TRBV21-1. TRBV21-1 is an annotated pseudogene. The CDR3 length is 15 residues. The CDR3 DNA is TGTGCCAGCAGCACATTATTCGGGTGGAATGAAAAACTGTTTTTT. Translated, it gives CASSTLFGWNEKLFF.

This chain connects TRBV5-6 to TRBJ2-7, with no clear D. Germline CDR1 SGHDT, CDR2 YYEEEE. CDR3 length equals 13 residues. The V and J ends lost 1 base and 2 bases respectively, with 7 bases between them. In nucleotides, the CDR3 is TGTGCCAGCAGCTTGTACGGGCCCTACGAGCAGTACTTC. This encodes CASSLYGPYEQYF. Full variable domain (missing parts from reference TRBV5-6 and TRBJ2-7): DAGVTQSPTHLIKTRGQQVTLRCSPKSGHDTVSWYQQALGQGPQFIFQYYEEEERQRGNFPDRFSGHQFPNYSSELNVNALLLGDSALYLCASSLYGPYEQYFGPGTRLTVT.

CDR3 loop: CASSTRTGGGYGYTF. The CDR3 DNA reads as TGTGCCAGCAGCACACGGACAGGGGGCGGCTATGGCTACACCTTC. V and J are TRBV7-9 and TRBJ1-2; 11 positions match TRBD1. J gave up 4 bases and V 5 bases, and 6 bases lay outside the gene matches. Germline V gives CDR1 SEHNR, CDR2 FQNEAQ (reference sequence). The CDR3 length is 15 residues.

The chain is built from TRBV2 and TRBJ2-5, with 10 nucleotides matching TRBD2. Looked up from germline, CDR1 is SNHLY and CDR2 is FYNNEI. The CDR3 extends over 15 amino acids. J lost 5 bases, V lost 0 bases, and 3 bases had no gene match. CDR3 DNA: TGTGCCAGCAGTGAAGCAGCGGGAGGGGTGGAGACCCAGTACTTC. It is translated as CASSEAAGGVETQYF.

This chain joins TRBV5-4 and TRBJ2-7; 10 bases align to TRBD2. The CDR3 length is 13 residues. Per the germline V gene, CDR1 is SGHNT and CDR2 is YYREEE (reference sequence). With V trimmed by 0 bases and J by 7 bases, 1 base remained unmatched. The CDR3 loop reads CASSLVSGGEQYF. Written as DNA, the CDR3 is TGTGCCAGCAGCTTGGTTAGCGGGGGGGAGCAGTACTTC.

The genes are TRBV10-3 and TRBJ2-7, with TRBD1 as a possible D gene (5 bases). Deletions cut 0 bases from V and 0 bases from J, with 6 bases between. The CDR3 runs to 14 residues. The germline gives CDR1 ENHRY, CDR2 SYGVKD. The CDR3 coding sequence is TGTGCCATCAGTGAGTCCACAGGCTCCTACGAGCAGTACTTC. It translates to CAISESTGSYEQYF.

There are a few counts of this clone. The chain uses TRBV7-6 and TRBJ2-5; TRBD1 might be the D (5 bases). Germline values: CDR1 SGHVS, CDR2 FNYEAQ. The V end lost 1 base, the J end lost 5 bases, and 14 bases lay between the germline ends. The CDR3 runs to 15 residues. In DNA, the CDR3 is TGTGCCAGCAGCTTAGTTTCGAGACAGCCGGAGACCCAGTACTTC. Translating gives CASSLVSRQPETQYF. Filled out from reference TRBV7-6 and TRBJ2-5, the complete variable domain reads GAGVSQSPRYKVTKRGQDVALRCDPISGHVSLYWYRQALGQGPEFLTYFNYEAQQDKSGLPNDRFSAERPEGSISTLTIQRTEQRDSAMYRCASSLVSRQPETQYFGPGTRLLVL.

The chain is built from TRBV18 and TRBJ2-4; TRBD2 might be the D (5 bases). Germline CDR1 is KGHSH and CDR2 is LQKENI. V lost 3 bases and J lost 0, with 15 bases in between. The CDR3 extends over 17 amino acids. The CDR3 DNA reads as TGTGCCAGCTCACCCCGAGGGCTAGCTTTAGCCAAAAACATTCAGTACTTC. Its translation is CASSPRGLALAKNIQYF.

This chain connects TRBV21-1 to TRBJ2-7; TRBD1 reflects the table's D call only, with no check against the DNA. TRBV21-1 is recorded as a pseudogene. CDR3 length: 16 amino acids. In DNA form, the CDR3 reads TGTGCCAGCAGCACACGACAGGGGTACTTCGTCTACGAGCAGTACTTC. Encoded protein: CASSTRQGYFVYEQYF.

V gene TRBV28 combines with J gene TRBJ2-3, with D tentatively TRBD1 (5 bases). Trimming shortened V by 10 bases and J by 4 bases, and 18 bases separated the two germline ends. Per the germline V gene, CDR1 is MDHEN and CDR2 is SYDVKM. The CDR3 runs 14 residues. The CDR3 nucleotides read TGTGCCATCACAGGATCCCCTTTTCCAGATACGCAGTATTTT. This gives the protein CAITGSPFPDTQYF. Combining the CDR3 with reference TRBV28 and TRBJ2-3 gives the whole variable domain DVKVTQSSRYLVKRTGEKVFLECVQDMDHENMFWYRQDPGLGLRLIYFSYDVKMKEKGDIPEGYSVSREKKERFSLILESASTNQTSMYLCAITGSPFPDTQYFGPGTRLTVL.

A few counts support this clone. The chain combines TRBV6-5 with TRBJ1-5; D remains unclear. The germline V and J ends were trimmed by 4 bases and 4 bases, with 11 bases remaining between them. Per the germline V gene, CDR1 is MNHEY and CDR2 is SVGAGI. The CDR3 runs to 14 residues. CDR3 DNA: TGTGCCAGCAGTTCCACGGCCCGAAATCAGCCCCAGCATTTT. This encodes CASSSTARNQPQHF.

This clone appeared a few times. The chain employs TRBV4-1 and TRBJ1-2; possibly TRBD1 for D (5 bases). Germline V lookup: CDR1 MGHRA, CDR2 YSYEKL. Trimming pared 1 base from V and 5 bases from J, leaving 14 bases between. CDR3 length: 15 residues. CDR3 amino acids: CASSQVPPGRYGYTF. The CDR3 DNA reads as TGCGCCAGCAGCCAAGTTCCCCCAGGGAGGTATGGCTACACCTTC.

This sequence joins TRBV28 and TRBJ2-3, with TRBD2 matching over 11 bases. J was trimmed by 2 bases and V by 3 bases; bases with no gene match: 7. The CDR3 covers 17 residues. Germline values: CDR1 MDHEN, CDR2 SYDVKM. The DNA of the CDR3 is TGTGCCAGCAGTTTGCCCACTAGCGGGGGAACCACAGATACGCAGTATTTT. The encoded protein is CASSLPTSGGTTDTQYF.

This chain links TRBV7-9 with TRBJ1-1; perhaps TRBD1 as D (6 bases). CDR1 is SEHNR and CDR2 is FQNEAQ in the germline V gene (reference sequence). V lost 6 bases to trimming and J lost 4 bases, with 18 bases between them. The CDR3 contains 15 residues. In DNA, the CDR3 is TGTGCCAGCAGTTTCCAACGGGCAGGGGTCACTGAAGCTTTCTTT. Protein: CASSFQRAGVTEAFF.

This rearrangement joins TRBV2 to TRBJ1-4; TRBD1 matches 8 bases. V gave up 4 bases and J gave up 7 bases; unmatched junction bases: 8. The germline gives CDR1 SNHLY, CDR2 FYNNEI. The CDR3 consists of 15 residues. CDR3 nucleotides: TGTGCCAGCAGTGCCGATACAGGGGGGAGTGAAAAACTGTTTTTT. It specifies CASSADTGGSEKLFF.

The V gene is TRBV19, the J gene TRBJ2-7; D gene ambiguous. The germline gives CDR1 LNHDA, CDR2 SQIVND (reference sequence). The V end lost 1 base, the J end lost 4 bases, and 8 bases lay between the germline ends. The CDR3 extends over 13 amino acids. CDR3 protein: CASSIVIGYEQYF. The CDR3 nucleotides read TGTGCCAGTAGTATAGTGATCGGGTACGAGCAGTACTTC. Using reference TRBV19 and TRBJ2-7 for the parts outside the CDR3, the full variable domain is DGGITQSPKYLFRKEGQNVTLSCEQNLNHDAMYWYRQDPGQGLRLIYYSQIVNDFQKGDIAEGYSVSREKKESFPLTVTSAQKNPTAFYLCASSIVIGYEQYFGPGTRLTVT.

This chain links TRBV5-4 with TRBJ1-1; D is uncertain. CDR1 SGHNT and CDR2 YYREEE come from the germline V gene (reference sequence). The V end was cut by 3 bases, the J end by 1 base, with 7 bases between. The CDR3 runs 13 residues. The CDR3 sequence: CASSSGPNTEAFF. The DNA of the CDR3 is TGTGCCAGCAGCTCAGGACCGAACACTGAAGCTTTCTTT. The variable domain in full, with the rest retrieved from reference TRBV5-4 and TRBJ1-1, is ETGVTQSPTHLIKTRGQQVTLRCSSQSGHNTVSWYQQALGQGPQFIFQYYREEENGRGNFPPRFSGLQFPNYSSELNVNALELDDSALYLCASSSGPNTEAFFGQGTRLTVV.

This chain connects TRBV18 to TRBJ2-7; 8 bases map to TRBD2. Germline-derived CDR1 and CDR2 are KGHSH and LQKENI. The length of the CDR3 is 16 residues. With V trimmed by 1 base and J by 2 bases, 7 bases remained unmatched. The CDR3 sequence is CASSPLSAGGPYEQYF. In DNA form, the CDR3 reads TGTGCCAGCTCACCACTGTCTGCGGGGGGCCCCTACGAGCAGTACTTC.

The chain couples TRBV5-6 to TRBJ2-1; 8 positions match TRBD2. Germline CDR1 reads SGHDT; CDR2 reads YYEEEE. This CDR3 is 15 amino acids long. The J segment lost 3 bases and the V segment lost 4 bases, leaving 6 bases of the junction unmatched. The CDR3 bases are TGTGCCAGCAGCAAAAGCGGGAGTGTCTACAATGAGCAGTTCTTC. Its translation: CASSKSGSVYNEQFF.